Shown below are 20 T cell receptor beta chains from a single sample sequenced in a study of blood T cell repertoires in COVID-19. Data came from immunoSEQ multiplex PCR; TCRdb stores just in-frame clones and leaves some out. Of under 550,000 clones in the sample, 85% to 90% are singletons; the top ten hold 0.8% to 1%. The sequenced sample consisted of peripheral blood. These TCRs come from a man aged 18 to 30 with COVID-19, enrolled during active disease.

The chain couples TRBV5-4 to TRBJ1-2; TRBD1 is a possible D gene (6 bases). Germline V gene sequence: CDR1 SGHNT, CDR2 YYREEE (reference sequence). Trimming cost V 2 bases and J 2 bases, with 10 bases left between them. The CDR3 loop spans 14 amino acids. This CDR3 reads CASSFSQGNYGYTF. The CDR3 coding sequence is TGTGCCAGCAGCTTTTCCCAGGGGAACTATGGCTACACCTTC.

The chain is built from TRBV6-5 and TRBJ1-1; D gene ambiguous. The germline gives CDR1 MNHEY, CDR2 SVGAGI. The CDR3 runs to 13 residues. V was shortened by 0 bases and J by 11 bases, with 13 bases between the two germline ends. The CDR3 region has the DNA TGTGCCAGCAGTTACTCGATGGCGGGGAAGGCTTTCTTT. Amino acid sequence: CASSYSMAGKAFF.

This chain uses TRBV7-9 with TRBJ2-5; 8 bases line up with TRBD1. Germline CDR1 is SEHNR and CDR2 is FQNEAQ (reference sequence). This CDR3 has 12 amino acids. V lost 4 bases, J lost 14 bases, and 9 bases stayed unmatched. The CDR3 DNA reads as TGTGCCAGCAGCTCCGGACAGGGCCCGCCATACTTC. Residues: CASSSGQGPPYF.

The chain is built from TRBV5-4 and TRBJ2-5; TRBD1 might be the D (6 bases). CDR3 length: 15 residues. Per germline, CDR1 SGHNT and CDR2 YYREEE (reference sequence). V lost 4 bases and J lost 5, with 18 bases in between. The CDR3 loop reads CASSNKQGFKETQYF. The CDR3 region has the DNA TGTGCCAGCAGCAACAAACAGGGTTTTAAGGAGACCCAGTACTTC. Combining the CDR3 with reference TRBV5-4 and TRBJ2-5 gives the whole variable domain ETGVTQSPTHLIKTRGQQVTLRCSSQSGHNTVSWYQQALGQGPQFIFQYYREEENGRGNFPPRFSGLQFPNYSSELNVNALELDDSALYLCASSNKQGFKETQYFGPGTRLLVL.

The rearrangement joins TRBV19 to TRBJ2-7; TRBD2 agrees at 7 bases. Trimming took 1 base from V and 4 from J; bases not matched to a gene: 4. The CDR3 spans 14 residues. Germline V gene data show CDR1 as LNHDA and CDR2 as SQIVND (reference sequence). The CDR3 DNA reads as TGTGCCAGTAGTATAGCGGGGGGAATGTACGAGCAGTACTTC. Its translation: CASSIAGGMYEQYF.

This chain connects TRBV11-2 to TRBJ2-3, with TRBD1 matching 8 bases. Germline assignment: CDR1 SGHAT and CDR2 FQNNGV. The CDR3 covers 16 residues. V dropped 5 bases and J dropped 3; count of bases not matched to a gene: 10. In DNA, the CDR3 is TGTGCCAGCAGCCAGCCCTGGACAGGGAGGACAGATACGCAGTATTTT. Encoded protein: CASSQPWTGRTDTQYF.

Here the CDR3 DNA reads TGCGCCAGCAGTGTCCGTCTAGCGGCCCGGGCGAATGAGCAGTTCTTC. It translates to CASSVRLAARANEQFF. The chain employs TRBV10-2 and TRBJ2-1, with 7 bases matching TRBD2. V trimming: 4 bases; J trimming: 7 bases; junction bases outside the gene matches: 13. CDR1 and CDR2 from the germline V gene are WSHSY and SAAADI. The CDR3 extends over 16 amino acids.

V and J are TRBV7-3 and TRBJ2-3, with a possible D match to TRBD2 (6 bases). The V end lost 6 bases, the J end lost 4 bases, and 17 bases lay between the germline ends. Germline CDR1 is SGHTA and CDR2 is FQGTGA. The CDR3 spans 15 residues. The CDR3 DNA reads TGTGCCAGCAGTCCGGGACTCCAGACGGCAGATACGCAGTATTTT. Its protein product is CASSPGLQTADTQYF.

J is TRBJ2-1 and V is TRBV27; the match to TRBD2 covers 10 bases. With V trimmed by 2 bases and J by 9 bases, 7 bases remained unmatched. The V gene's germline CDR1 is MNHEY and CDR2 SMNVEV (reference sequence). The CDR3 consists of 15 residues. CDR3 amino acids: CASSLILAGKGEQFF. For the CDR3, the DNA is TGTGCCAGCAGTTTAATACTAGCGGGGAAGGGTGAGCAGTTCTTC.

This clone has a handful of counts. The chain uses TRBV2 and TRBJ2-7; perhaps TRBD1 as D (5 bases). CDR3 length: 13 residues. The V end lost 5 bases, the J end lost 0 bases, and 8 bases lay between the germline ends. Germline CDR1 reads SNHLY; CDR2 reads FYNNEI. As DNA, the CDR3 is TGTGCCAGCAGTACGGACACCTCCTACGAGCAGTACTTC. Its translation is CASSTDTSYEQYF. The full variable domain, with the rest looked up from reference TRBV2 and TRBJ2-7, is EPEVTQTPSHQVTQMGQEVILRCVPISNHLYFYWYRQILGQKVEFLVSFYNNEISEKSEIFDDQFSVERPDGSNFTLKIRSTKLEDSAMYFCASSTDTSYEQYFGPGTRLTVT.

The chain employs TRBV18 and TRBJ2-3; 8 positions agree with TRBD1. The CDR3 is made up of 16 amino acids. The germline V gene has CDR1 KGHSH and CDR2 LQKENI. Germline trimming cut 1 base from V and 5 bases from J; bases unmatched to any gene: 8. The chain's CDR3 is CASSPRTGGVKDTQYF. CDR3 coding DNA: TGTGCCAGCTCACCACGAACAGGGGGAGTCAAAGATACGCAGTATTTT.

In DNA form, the CDR3 reads TGTGCCAGCAGTCCGAGGGAGACCCAGTACTTC. This translates into CASSPRETQYF. This chain joins TRBV12-3 or TRBV12-4 and TRBJ2-5; unclear D gene. This CDR3 is built from 11 residues. V was cut by 5 bases and J by 5 bases, with 6 bases left in between.

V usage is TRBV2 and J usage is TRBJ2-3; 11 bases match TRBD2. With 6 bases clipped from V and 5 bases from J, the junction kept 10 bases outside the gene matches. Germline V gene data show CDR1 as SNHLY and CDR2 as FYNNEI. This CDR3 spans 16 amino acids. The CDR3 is CASSPMETSGKDTQYF. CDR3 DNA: TGTGCCAGCAGCCCAATGGAGACTAGCGGGAAAGATACGCAGTATTTT.

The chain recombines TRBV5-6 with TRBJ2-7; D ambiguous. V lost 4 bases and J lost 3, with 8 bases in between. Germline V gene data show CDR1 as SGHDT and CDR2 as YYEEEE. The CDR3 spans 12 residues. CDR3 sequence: CASSQRYYEQYF. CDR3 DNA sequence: TGTGCCAGCAGCCAGCGTTACTACGAGCAGTACTTC.

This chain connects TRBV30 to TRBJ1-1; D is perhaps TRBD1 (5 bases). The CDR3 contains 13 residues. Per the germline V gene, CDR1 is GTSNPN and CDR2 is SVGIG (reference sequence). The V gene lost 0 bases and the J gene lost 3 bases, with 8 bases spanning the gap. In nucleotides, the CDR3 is TGTGCCTGGAGTGTGGACACCTACACTGAAGCTTTCTTT. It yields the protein CAWSVDTYTEAFF.

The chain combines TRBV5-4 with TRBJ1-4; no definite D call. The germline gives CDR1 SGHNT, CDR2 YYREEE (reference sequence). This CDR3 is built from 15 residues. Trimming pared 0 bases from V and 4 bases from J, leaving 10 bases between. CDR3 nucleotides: TGTGCCAGCAGCTTGGGGGCCAGCTTTAATGAAAAACTGTTTTTT. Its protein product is CASSLGASFNEKLFF.

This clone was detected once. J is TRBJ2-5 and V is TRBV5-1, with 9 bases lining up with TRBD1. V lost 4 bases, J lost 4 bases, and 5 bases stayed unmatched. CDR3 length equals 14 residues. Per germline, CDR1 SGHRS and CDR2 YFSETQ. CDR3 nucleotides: TGCGCCAGCAGCCCCGGGACAGGGCGAGAGACCCAGTACTTC. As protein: CASSPGTGRETQYF. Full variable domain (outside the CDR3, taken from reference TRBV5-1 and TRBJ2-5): KAGVTQTPRYLIKTRGQQVTLSCSPISGHRSVSWYQQTPGQGLQFLFEYFSETQRNKGNFPGRFSGRQFSNSRSEMNVSTLELGDSALYLCASSPGTGRETQYFGPGTRLLVL.

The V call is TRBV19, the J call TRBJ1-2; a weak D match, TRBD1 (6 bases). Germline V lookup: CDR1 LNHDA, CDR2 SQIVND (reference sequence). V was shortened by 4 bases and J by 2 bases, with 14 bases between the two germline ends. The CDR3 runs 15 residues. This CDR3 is CASSNLDSLNYGYTF. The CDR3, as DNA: TGTGCCAGTAGTAATTTGGACAGCCTAAACTATGGCTACACCTTC. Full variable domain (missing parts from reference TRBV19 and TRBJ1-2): DGGITQSPKYLFRKEGQNVTLSCEQNLNHDAMYWYRQDPGQGLRLIYYSQIVNDFQKGDIAEGYSVSREKKESFPLTVTSAQKNPTAFYLCASSNLDSLNYGYTFGSGTRLTVV.

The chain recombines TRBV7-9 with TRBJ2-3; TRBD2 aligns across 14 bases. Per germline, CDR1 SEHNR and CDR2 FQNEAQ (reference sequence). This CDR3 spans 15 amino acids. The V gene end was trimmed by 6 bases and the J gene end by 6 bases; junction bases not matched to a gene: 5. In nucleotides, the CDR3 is TGTGCCAGCAGACCGACTAGCGGGGGGGCGGATACGCAGTATTTT. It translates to CASRPTSGGADTQYF.

The CDR3 region has the DNA TGTGCCAGCAGTTCTAGCGGGGGGGCACTCTACGAGCAGTACTTC. Protein product: CASSSSGGALYEQYF. This sequence joins TRBV6-2 or TRBV6-3 and TRBJ2-7; TRBD2 agrees at 12 bases. V was clipped by 4 bases and J by 3 bases; unmatched bases: 4. In germline, CDR1 is MNHEY, CDR2 SVGEGT. There are 15 residues in the CDR3.